This T cell receptor (beta chain) was obtained from a study of blood T cell repertoires in COVID-19. Study summary: Spain, Italy and the United States supplied samples that represented acute and convalescent COVID-19. From T cells, B-cell-depleted T cells, or PBMCs came the material, which was cDNA or gDNA.

Sequencing was performed with immunoSEQ multiplex PCR; in TCRdb, only in-frame clones are kept and a portion is missing. The sample lists roughly 150,000 clones, around 84% occurring once. Between the trimmed V and J ends, which lost 3 bases and 0 bases, there was a span of 19 bases. CDR1 and CDR2 (germline): SGHRS, YFSETQ. The CDR3 consists of 17 residues. The receptor was derived from a woman at least 80 years old with COVID-19, enrolled during active disease. This chain links TRBV5-1 with TRBJ2-7, with D possibly being TRBD2 (6 bases). The sample taken for sequencing was peripheral blood. This CDR3 is CASSYVPTGEYSYEQYF. For the CDR3, the DNA is TGCGCCAGCAGCTACGTCCCAACGGGGGAATACTCCTACGAGCAGTACTTC.